The 15 T cell receptor beta chains below come from one sample, sequenced in a study of beta chain features in type 1 diabetes. Notes on the study in general: Type 1 diabetes patients had TCRB CDR3s that were shorter (moderately but significantly so) in all four CD4+ subsets.

Expressed TCRB transcripts got sequenced, as all isolated RNA was reverse transcribed. Profiled with immunoSEQ multiplex PCR; TCRdb holds only in-frame clones, not every one. This table has 300,000 to 350,000 clones, roughly 12% appearing once. For these receptors, no antigen is known. Sequenced sample: naive CD4+ T cells from blood. These receptors all come from a woman aged 18-29 years with type 1 diabetes.

The rearrangement links TRBV9 to TRBJ1-2, with a possible D match to TRBD1 (6 bases). Per germline, CDR1 SGDLS and CDR2 YYNGEE. The CDR3 totals 14 residues. V lost 4 bases, J lost 3 bases, and 13 bases lay in between. Written as DNA, the CDR3 is TGTGCCAGCAGCAACAGGGCGGGTGACTATGGCTACACCTTC. Protein: CASSNRAGDYGYTF.

This clone was found a few times. The chain joins TRBV19 to TRBJ2-3; D may be TRBD2 (6 bases). This CDR3 has 15 amino acids. Germline assignment: CDR1 LNHDA and CDR2 SQIVND (reference sequence). Trimming removed 3 bases from V and 3 bases from J, with 13 bases in between. This CDR3 reads CASSIGGLRTDTQYF. CDR3 DNA sequence: TGTGCCAGTAGTATCGGGGGTCTACGGACAGATACGCAGTATTTT.

This clone was seen only a few times. V usage is TRBV4-2 and J usage is TRBJ1-1, with 9 bases lining up with TRBD1. CDR1 LGHNA and CDR2 YNFKEQ come from the germline V gene. The CDR3 spans 17 residues. V lost 4 bases, J lost 3 bases, and 12 bases stayed unmatched. This CDR3 reads CASSPRQGGFYYTEAFF. DNA for the CDR3: TGTGCCAGCAGCCCCCGACAGGGGGGTTTTTATTACACTGAAGCTTTCTTT.

The CDR3 DNA reads TGTGCCAGCAGCAAAGTCGGGTGGAGGGGCCCTTGTACCATGAACACTGAAGCTTTCTTT. Amino acids: CASSKVGWRGPCTMNTEAFF. This chain connects TRBV21-1 to TRBJ1-1. TRBV21-1 is a recognized pseudogene. This CDR3 comprises 20 residues.

J is TRBJ2-7 and V is TRBV25-1; no firm D call. Germline CDR1 reads MGHDK; CDR2 reads SYGVNS. V lost 4 bases and J 1 base, leaving 11 bases between the germline ends. This CDR3 is built from 14 residues. CDR3 bases: TGTGCCAGCAGTGCCATCTGGCCTTCCTACGAGCAGTACTTC. It translates to CASSAIWPSYEQYF.

This chain joins TRBV9 and TRBJ2-3, with 11 positions matching TRBD2. The length of the CDR3 is 15 residues. V dropped 4 bases and J dropped 6; count of bases not matched to a gene: 7. Germline V gene data show CDR1 as SGDLS and CDR2 as YYNGEE. The CDR3 loop is CASSLTSGVTDTQYF. DNA of the CDR3: TGTGCCAGCAGCCTGACTAGCGGGGTTACGGATACGCAGTATTTT.

The chain combines TRBV5-1 with TRBJ2-1; perhaps TRBD2 as D (5 bases). The CDR3 totals 13 residues. V was cut by 7 bases and J by 8 bases, with 16 bases left in between. The germline V gene encodes CDR1 SGHRS and CDR2 YFSETQ. The CDR3 sequence is CASGRPEYHEQFF. The CDR3 coding sequence is TGCGCCAGCGGGAGACCGGAGTACCATGAGCAGTTCTTC.

The V and J genes are TRBV18 and TRBJ1-1; TRBD1 might be the D (5 bases). The CDR3 runs to 17 residues. Trimming took 2 bases from V and 1 from J, leaving 17 bases between them. Germline V lookup: CDR1 KGHSH, CDR2 LQKENI. The CDR3 DNA reads TGTGCCAGCTCACCAGTTGAGTACGGGGGTGGGAACACTGAAGCTTTCTTT. This codes for CASSPVEYGGGNTEAFF.

This clone has a handful of counts. This chain uses TRBV7-2 with TRBJ2-5, with TRBD2 matching 8 bases. The CDR3 is 15 residues long. Germline V gene lookup returns CDR1 SGHTA and CDR2 FQGNSA. The J segment lost 5 bases and the V segment lost 0 bases, leaving 5 bases of the junction unmatched. Here the CDR3 DNA reads TGTGCCAGCAGCTTAGCTTCGGGAGGGGGGGAGACCCAGTACTTC. Translated: CASSLASGGGETQYF. Full variable domain (remainder filled in from reference TRBV7-2 and TRBJ2-5): GAGVSQSPSNKVTEKGKDVELRCDPISGHTALYWYRQSLGQGLEFLIYFQGNSAPDKSGLPSDRFSAERTGGSVSTLTIQRTQQEDSAVYLCASSLASGGGETQYFGPGTRLLVL.

This clone was observed a few times. The chain uses TRBV29-1 and TRBJ2-5; 7 bases match TRBD2. Germline V gene sequence: CDR1 SQVTM, CDR2 ANQGSEA. CDR3 size: 13 residues. Trimming took 6 bases from V and 12 from J; bases not matched to a gene: 16. The CDR3 is CSVLPSGPPPKYF. In DNA, the CDR3 is TGCAGCGTCCTACCTAGCGGACCTCCCCCTAAGTACTTC.

The chain has TRBV4-2 and TRBJ1-1; maybe TRBD1 (5 bases). Trimming removed 4 bases from V and 3 bases from J, with 12 bases in between. Per the germline V gene, CDR1 is LGHNA and CDR2 is YNFKEQ. The CDR3 covers 14 residues. CDR3 nucleotide sequence: TGTGCCAGCAGCCCGATGGACACCCACACTGAAGCTTTCTTT. Translation gives CASSPMDTHTEAFF.

This clone has a handful of counts. The J gene is TRBJ2-1, the V gene TRBV7-2; no clear D. The CDR3 extends over 11 amino acids. Germline V CDR1 and CDR2: SGHTA, FQGNSA. V lost 5 bases to trimming and J lost 6 bases, with 5 bases between them. The CDR3 spells CASSLFNEQFF. As DNA, the CDR3 is TGTGCCAGCAGCCTATTCAATGAGCAGTTCTTC.

This sequence joins TRBV28 and TRBJ2-5, with D hard to call. The tail of the sequence fits TRBJ2-7 better, so the J call may be wrong. This CDR3 has 11 residues. Per germline, CDR1 MDHEN and CDR2 SYDVKM. CDR3: CASYGNYEQYF. The DNA of the CDR3 is TGTGCCAGCTACGGTAACTACGAGCAGTACTTC.

The table lists this clone with a few counts. The chain recombines TRBV5-1 with TRBJ2-3; 11 bases map to TRBD1. CDR3 length equals 16 residues. Per the germline V gene, CDR1 is SGHRS and CDR2 is YFSETQ. V lost 4 bases, J lost 4 bases, and 8 bases stayed unmatched. For the CDR3, the DNA is TGCGCCAGCAGCCCCCGGACAGGGGGCAGGTCAGATACGCAGTATTTT. Translated, it gives CASSPRTGGRSDTQYF.

V is TRBV5-1 and J is TRBJ2-2, with D unclear. The CDR3 has 13 amino acids. V was cut by 9 bases and J by 5 bases, with 14 bases left in between. CDR1 SGHRS and CDR2 YFSETQ come from the germline V gene. The CDR3 reads CATSELPTGELFF. The CDR3, as DNA: TGCGCCACCTCGGAGCTTCCTACCGGGGAGCTGTTTTTT.